This T cell receptor (beta chain) was sequenced in a study of T cells in Graves' hyperthyroidism and ophthalmopathy (dated by TCRdb to about 2019). About the study as a whole: Peripheral blood was sampled at the time of initial diagnosis, prior to any treatment. To identify TCR V-J signatures that set the groups apart, the researchers used a discovery cohort of about a hundred patients, made up of approximately 43 with Graves' ophthalmopathy and 57 with stable Graves' hyperthyroidism. Prospective prediction of ophthalmopathy was tested in an independent validation cohort of 18 to 20 hyperthyroidism patients and some 17 patients who later progressed to ophthalmopathy. The approximately 90 discovery patients were randomly split 7:3 into training and test sets. The study also compared thyroid tissue and blood T-cell repertoires from more than five Graves' hyperthyroidism patients. Following sampling, methimazole starting at 30 mg daily was given to hyperthyroidism patients, and high-dose intravenous methylprednisolone was given to ophthalmopathy patients. The paper describes TCR Vbeta CDR3 sequencing of roughly 130 peripheral blood samples, made up of 43 ophthalmopathy patients, some 76 hyperthyroidism patients and 17 progressor patients.

Trimming leaves V shorter by 3 bases and J shorter by 2 bases, with the junction holding 4 bases beyond the gene matches. From cysteine to phenylalanine, the CDR3 is 13 amino acids long. Just CDR3 DNA is preserved here, 39 bases in frame from base 1. CDR1 DFQATT and CDR2 SNEGSKA are derived from the germline V gene (reference sequence). This clonotype was seen at least ten times. The antigen it binds to is not known. No base quality information exists; no much larger clone differs at one position. General conclusions and limits of the study: No statistical method was used to fix the sample size in advance, and group allocation was not hidden from the investigators. During validation, the model predicted progression to ophthalmopathy a median of about 6.3 months ahead of onset, with approximately 71% sensitivity and around 73% specificity. Most expanded thyroid clonotypes (frequency above 0.001) were also found in blood, which suggests that blood repertoires may mirror thyroid immune responses. A 13 V-J signature model separated ophthalmopathy from stable hyperthyroidism, with approximately 86% sensitivity and just under 84% specificity in cross-validation and 80%/75% in testing.

Stable Graves' hyperthyroidism was defined as the absence of progression to ophthalmopathy over 18 months of follow-up. Hyperthyroidism patients were newly diagnosed, with disease duration under 2 months, and aged 18 to 65 years. Patients with uncontrolled infections, other autoimmune diseases, pregnancy or lactation were excluded. Clinical symptoms, serum thyroxine and TRAb, thyroid ultrasound, and orbital computed tomography formed the basis for the diagnoses. PBMCs were isolated from approximately 10 ml of fresh peripheral blood by Ficoll-Paque density gradient centrifugation. Trizol reagent was used to extract total RNA, and RNA quality was then checked on an Agilent 2100 Bioanalyzer. The TCR beta CDR3 regions were amplified from RNA transcripts. The first round of RT-PCR for the TCR CDR3 was performed with the HTBI primer set and the Qiagen OneStep RT-PCR kit. Libraries were constructed in a second round of multiplex PCR, after which size selection and purification were performed. The libraries were sequenced on an Illumina HiSeq2000 using paired-end 100 bp reads. The original pipeline was this. SOAPnuke was used to process the raw data, removing reads that contained adapters or uncalled bases, had a mean Phred below 15, or lacked an exact match to the constant primer or identifier. High-quality paired reads were merged using COPE v1.2.5, and each unique nucleotide sequence was defined as a clonotype. MiTCR v1.1 was used to align clonotypes to the IMGT TRBV, TRBD and TRBJ reference segments. Only V-J combinations with frequency above 0.0001, covering 99.2% of repertoires, were analysed. A TCS score was defined as the ratio between F50 (clonal expansion) and ExV (chaos), using BLOSUM62-based TCRdist between CDR3 peptides within each V-J. Welch's t-statistics and random forest reduced 514 V-J features to 13, which were used in a naive Bayes classifier (R e1071). In-frame beta chains were kept once TCRdb had trimmed the public reads at Q25 with fastp and called clones with MiXCR. Each CDR3 protein appears once, grouped with its most common genes and DNA. Here the V and J calls rest on TCRdb's processing, not on the authors' analysis. The sample data list about 400,000 distinct CDR3 sequences, and roughly 15% of these were observed just once. The top ten clonotypes cover less than 6.5% of the sample.

The receptor comes from a woman aged 18-29 years with Graves' hyperthyroidism. The chain is assembled from TRBV20-1 and TRBJ2-7; a stretch of 7 junction bases matches TRBD1. The sequenced sample consisted of blood. The DNA sequence is given as TGCAGTGCTAGCGACAGGGCCCCCTACGAGCAGTACTTC. Its product reads: CSASDRAPYEQYF.